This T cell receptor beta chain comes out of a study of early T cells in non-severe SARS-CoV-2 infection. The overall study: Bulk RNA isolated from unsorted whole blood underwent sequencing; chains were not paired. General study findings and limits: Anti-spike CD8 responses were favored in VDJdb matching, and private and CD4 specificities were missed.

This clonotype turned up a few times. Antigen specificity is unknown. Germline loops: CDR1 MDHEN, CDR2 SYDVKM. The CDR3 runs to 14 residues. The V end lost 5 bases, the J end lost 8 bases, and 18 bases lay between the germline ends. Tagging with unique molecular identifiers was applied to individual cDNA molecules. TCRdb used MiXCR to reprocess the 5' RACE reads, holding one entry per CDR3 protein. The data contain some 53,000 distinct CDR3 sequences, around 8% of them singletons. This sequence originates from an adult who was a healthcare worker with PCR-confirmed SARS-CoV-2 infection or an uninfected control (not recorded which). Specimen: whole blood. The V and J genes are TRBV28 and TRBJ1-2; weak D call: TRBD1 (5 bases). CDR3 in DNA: TGTGCCAGCAGTCTCCCTGGGGGGACTGGGGGCTACACCTTC. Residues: CASSLPGGTGGYTF.